The T cell receptor (beta chain) described here comes from a study of blood T cell repertoires in COVID-19. Study summary: From T cells, B-cell-depleted T cells, or PBMCs came the material, which was cDNA or gDNA.

Original processing notes: Scientists estimated how many nucleated cells there were by amplifying reference gene primers. Here immunoSEQ multiplex PCR was the method, and the copy in TCRdb shows in-frame clones only, minus some. The V and J calls and clone size are taken from that table; D and trimming were inferred from the DNA. The sample contains about 250,000 clones, approximately 85% of which appear only once. Per germline, CDR1 SGHRS and CDR2 YFSETQ. V gave up 4 bases and J gave up 1 base; unmatched junction bases: 5. The length of the CDR3 is 17 residues. Participants were aged about 18 to 89 years from roughly 26 US areas. Participants' own reports of clinical history determined their cohort assignment.

The J gene is TRBJ2-7, the V gene TRBV5-1, with 16 bases lining up with TRBD2. Sequencing input: PBMCs or T cells enriched from blood (not recorded which). This receptor was obtained from a woman between 50 and 59 years old with acute COVID-19. The CDR3, as DNA: TGCGCCAGCAGCCCGGGACTAGCGGGGGGGATATCCTACGAGCAGTACTTC. Protein: CASSPGLAGGISYEQYF. Full variable domain (missing parts from reference TRBV5-1 and TRBJ2-7): KAGVTQTPRYLIKTRGQQVTLSCSPISGHRSVSWYQQTPGQGLQFLFEYFSETQRNKGNFPGRFSGRQFSNSRSEMNVSTLELGDSALYLCASSPGLAGGISYEQYFGPGTRLTVT.